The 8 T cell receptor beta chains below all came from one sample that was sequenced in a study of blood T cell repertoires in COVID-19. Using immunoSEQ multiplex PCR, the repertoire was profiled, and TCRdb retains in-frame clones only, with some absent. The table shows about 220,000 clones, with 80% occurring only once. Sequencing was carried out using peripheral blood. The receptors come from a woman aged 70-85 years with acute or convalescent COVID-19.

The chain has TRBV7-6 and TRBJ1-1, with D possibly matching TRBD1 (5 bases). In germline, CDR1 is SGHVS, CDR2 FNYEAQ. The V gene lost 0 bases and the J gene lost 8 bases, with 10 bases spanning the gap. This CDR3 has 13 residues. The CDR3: CASSLAQGAEAFF. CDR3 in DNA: TGTGCCAGCAGCTTAGCGCAAGGGGCAGAAGCTTTCTTT.

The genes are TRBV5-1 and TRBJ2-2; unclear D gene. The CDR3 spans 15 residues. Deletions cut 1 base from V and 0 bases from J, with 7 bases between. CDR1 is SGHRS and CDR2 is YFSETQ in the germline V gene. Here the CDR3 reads CASSLRVTNTGELFF. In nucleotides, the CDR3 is TGCGCCAGCAGCTTGCGGGTAACGAACACCGGGGAGCTGTTTTTT.

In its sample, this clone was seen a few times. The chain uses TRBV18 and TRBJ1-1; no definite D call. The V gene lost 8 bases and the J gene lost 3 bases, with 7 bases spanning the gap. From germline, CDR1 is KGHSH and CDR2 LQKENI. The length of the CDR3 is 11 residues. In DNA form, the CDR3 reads TGTGCCAGCGTCGGGGACACTGAAGCTTTCTTT. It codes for CASVGDTEAFF.

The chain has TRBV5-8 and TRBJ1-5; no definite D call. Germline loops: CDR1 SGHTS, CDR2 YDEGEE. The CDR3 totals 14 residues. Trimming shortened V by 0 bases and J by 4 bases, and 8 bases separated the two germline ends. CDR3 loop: CASSLGSRNQPQHF. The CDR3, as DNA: TGTGCCAGCAGCTTGGGGTCCCGGAATCAGCCCCAGCATTTT.

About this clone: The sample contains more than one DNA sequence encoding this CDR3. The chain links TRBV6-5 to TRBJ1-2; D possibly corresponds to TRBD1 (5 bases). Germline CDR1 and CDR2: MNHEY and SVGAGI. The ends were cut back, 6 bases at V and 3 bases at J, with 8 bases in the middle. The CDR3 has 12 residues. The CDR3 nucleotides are TGTGCCAGCAGAAAAGGGGACTATGGCTACACCTTC. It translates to CASRKGDYGYTF.

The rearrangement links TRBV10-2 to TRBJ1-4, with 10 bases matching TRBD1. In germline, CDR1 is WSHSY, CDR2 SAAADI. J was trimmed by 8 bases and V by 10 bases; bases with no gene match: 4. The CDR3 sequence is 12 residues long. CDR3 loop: CATSTGGEKLFF. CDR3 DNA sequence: TGCGCCACCTCGACAGGGGGCGAAAAACTGTTTTTT.

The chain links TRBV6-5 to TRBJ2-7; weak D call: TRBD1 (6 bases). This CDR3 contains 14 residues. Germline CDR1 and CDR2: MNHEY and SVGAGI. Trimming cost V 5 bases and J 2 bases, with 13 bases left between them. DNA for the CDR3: TGTGCCAGCAGTCCCCTGACAGGAACCTACGAGCAGTACTTC. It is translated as CASSPLTGTYEQYF.

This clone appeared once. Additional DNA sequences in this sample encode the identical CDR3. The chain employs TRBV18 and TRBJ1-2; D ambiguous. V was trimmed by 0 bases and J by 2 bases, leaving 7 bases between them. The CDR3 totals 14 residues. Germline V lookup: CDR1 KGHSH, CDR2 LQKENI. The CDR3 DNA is TGTGCCAGCTCACCACCACTAGGGAACTATGGCTACACCTTC. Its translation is CASSPPLGNYGYTF. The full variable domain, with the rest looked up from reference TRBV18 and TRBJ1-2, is NAGVMQNPRHLVRRRGQEARLRCSPMKGHSHVYWYRQLPEEGLKFMVYLQKENIIDESGMPKERFSAEFPKEGPSILRIQQVVRGDSAAYFCASSPPLGNYGYTFGSGTRLTVV.